This T cell receptor (beta chain) was retrieved from a study of blood T cell repertoires in COVID-19. The repertoire was sequenced with immunoSEQ multiplex PCR; TCRdb's copy has only in-frame clones and lacks some. Found here are around 250,000 clones, about 82% of them singletons; the top ten hold 4.5% to 5.5%. This CDR3 has 14 residues. The junction had 6 bases not matched to a gene; V was cut back by 3 bases and J by 6 bases. Germline-derived CDR1 and CDR2 are KGHSH and LQKENI. Sample: peripheral blood. The receptor was derived from a man in his fifties with active or convalescent COVID-19. This chain uses TRBV18 with TRBJ1-1; 8 bases line up with TRBD1. The CDR3 sequence is CASSPEQGVSEAFF. Here the CDR3 DNA reads TGTGCCAGCTCACCGGAACAGGGGGTCTCTGAAGCTTTCTTT.